This TCR beta chain was retrieved from a study of CD8 T cells in Susac syndrome. Study summary: Susac syndrome patients were untreated, on corticosteroids with some adding intravenous immunoglobulin, or on intravenous immunoglobulin only.

An input of roughly 0.5 to 1 ug of RNA was subjected to reverse transcription using random hexamers. Via MiXCR, TCRdb re-called the immunoSEQ multiplex PCR reads, giving one row per CDR3 protein. The sample lists under 85,000 distinct CDR3 sequences, roughly 94% occurring once. V shed 4 bases and J 1 base; nucleotides not matched to a gene: 10. The CDR3 contains 17 residues. Germline loops: CDR1 MNHEY, CDR2 SMNVEV (reference sequence). The J gene is TRBJ2-3, the V gene TRBV27; 8 bases match TRBD1. This clonotype was obtained from a human donor with Susac syndrome. The sequenced material came from CD8+ T cells from PBMCs. CDR3 sequence (DNA): TGTGCCAGCAGTTCCGAGCCCTCGGGACAGGGCACAGATACGCAGTATTTT. Its protein is CASSSEPSGQGTDTQYF.